This T cell receptor beta chain stems from a study of cytomegalovirus exposure and HLA in healthy donors. Study-level results: Some TCR beta chains (164 of them) were listed as cytomegalovirus-associated.

Comments on this clone: Its specificity is unknown.

Donors had nominal health at sampling but likely had unrecorded immune exposures. Germline CDR1 reads SGHVS; CDR2 reads FQNEAQ. Trimming left V 5 bases short and J 5 bases short, with 15 bases between. The CDR3 extends over 14 amino acids. PCR primers comprised 60 Vbeta and 13 Jbeta primers. Produced via immunoSEQ multiplex PCR; TCRdb's table is partial and in-frame only. Seen here are about 150,000 clones, about three quarters observed once, and the top ten hold around 13%. The sequencing sample was made of PBMCs. This chain uses TRBV7-8 with TRBJ2-5, with a tentative D call TRBD1 (6 bases). The source is a man aged 35-49 years in good health and CMV-seropositive. The CDR3: CASSEGVVSETQYF. CDR3 coding DNA: TGTGCCAGCAGCGAGGGGGTAGTCTCGGAGACCCAGTACTTC.